Below are 23 T cell receptor beta chains sequenced from a single sample in a study of tissue T cells after allogeneic stem cell transplantation. TCRdb's table, derived via immunoSEQ multiplex PCR, lists solely in-frame clones and lacks some. The repertoire holds about 10,000 clones, with over 60% as singletons. The sequenced sample was tissue from the stomach, obtained at autopsy. The receptors stem from a male donor aged 60 or over with lung cancer.

The V gene is TRBV27, the J gene TRBJ2-1; TRBD2 matches 7 bases. Germline V gene sequence: CDR1 MNHEY, CDR2 SMNVEV (reference sequence). V lost 4 bases to trimming and J lost 0 bases; unmatched junction nucleotides: 3. This CDR3 comprises 15 residues. CDR3 amino acids: CASSWRETSYNEQFF. In DNA form, the CDR3 reads TGTGCCAGCAGTTGGCGGGAGACCTCCTACAATGAGCAGTTCTTC.

The CDR3 coding sequence is TGTGCCAGCAGTTTATCGGGGGGGGCCGAAGCTTTCTTT. This gives the protein CASSLSGGAEAFF. The gene calls are TRBV28 and TRBJ1-1, with a tentative D call TRBD1 (6 bases). The CDR3 is 13 amino acids. Germline CDR1 and CDR2: MDHEN and SYDVKM. The V end lost 1 base, the J end lost 8 bases, and 11 bases lay between the germline ends.

This clone has only one observation. V is TRBV4-1 and J is TRBJ2-5; the D gene is possibly TRBD2 (5 bases). CDR1 and CDR2 (germline): MGHRA, YSYEKL. The germline V and J ends were trimmed by 4 bases and 3 bases, with 12 bases remaining between them. CDR3 size: 14 residues. Written as DNA, the CDR3 is TGCGCCAGCAGCCCATCTTGGGGAGAAGAGACCCAGTACTTC. Amino acid sequence: CASSPSWGEETQYF.

The chain uses TRBV9 and TRBJ2-5, with D unclear. Germline V lookup: CDR1 SGDLS, CDR2 YYNGEE. With 0 bases removed from V and 2 bases from J, the gap between germline ends came to 5 bases. This CDR3 is 13 amino acids long. CDR3 sequence: CASSVGLQETQYF. The CDR3 region has the DNA TGTGCCAGCAGCGTAGGCTTGCAAGAGACCCAGTACTTC.

The chain recombines TRBV5-5 with TRBJ2-1; 12 nucleotides agree with TRBD1. This CDR3 region has 16 residues. Per the germline V gene, CDR1 is SGHKS and CDR2 is YYEKEE (reference sequence). The trim removed 0 bases at V and 9 bases at J, leaving 7 bases unmatched. CDR3 in amino acids: CASSLAEGQGAAEQFF. The CDR3 coding sequence is TGTGCCAGCAGCTTGGCAGAGGGACAGGGGGCTGCTGAGCAGTTCTTC.

This clone showed up just a few times. This rearrangement joins TRBV5-4 to TRBJ1-2; possibly TRBD1 for D (5 bases). CDR3 length equals 13 residues. Looked up from germline, CDR1 is SGHNT and CDR2 is YYREEE (reference sequence). V lost 3 bases, J lost 4 bases, and 10 bases lay in between. The CDR3 coding sequence is TGTGCCAGCAGCTACACGGGGGGCTATGGCTACACCTTC. This sequence encodes CASSYTGGYGYTF.

This chain joins TRBV27 and TRBJ2-2; D is perhaps TRBD2 (5 bases). V lost 6 bases, J lost 14 bases, and 19 bases lay in between. This CDR3 comprises 13 residues. CDR1 is MNHEY, CDR2 SMNVEV, per germline (reference sequence). The CDR3 loop reads CASSTPLGGLLFF. DNA for the CDR3: TGTGCCAGCAGCACCCCCTTAGGAGGCCTTCTGTTTTTT.

The chain is built from TRBV27 and TRBJ2-5; the match to TRBD1 covers 9 bases. Germline V gene sequence: CDR1 MNHEY, CDR2 SMNVEV (reference sequence). The ends lost 5 bases at V and 4 bases at J; junction bases unmatched: 5. CDR3 size: 14 residues. CDR3 coding DNA: TGTGCCAGCAGTCCGTCGACAGGGGGAGAGACCCAGTACTTC. It specifies CASSPSTGGETQYF.

The chain uses TRBV5-1 and TRBJ2-3; D unclear. In germline, CDR1 is SGHRS, CDR2 YFSETQ. The CDR3 runs 12 residues. V was cut by 3 bases and J by 2 bases, with 4 bases left in between. Here the CDR3 DNA reads TGCGCCAGCAGCTGGACCACAGATACGCAGTATTTT. Translation gives CASSWTTDTQYF.

A few counts support this clone. V gene TRBV28 combines with J gene TRBJ1-2; no definite D call. CDR1 is MDHEN and CDR2 is SYDVKM in the germline V gene. With 9 bases removed from V and 3 bases from J, the gap between germline ends came to 11 bases. This CDR3 spans 12 amino acids. The CDR3: CASKEGYYGYTF. The DNA of the CDR3 is TGTGCCAGTAAAGAGGGTTACTATGGCTACACCTTC.

The J gene is TRBJ2-7, the V gene TRBV27; D assignment may be TRBD1 or TRBD2 (5 bases each). CDR1 and CDR2 (germline): MNHEY, SMNVEV (reference sequence). Trimming removed 6 bases at V and 4 bases at J, with 16 bases between. The CDR3 sequence is 14 residues long. The CDR3 is CASRRRDGAYEQYF. CDR3 nucleotides: TGTGCCAGCAGGCGAAGGGACGGGGCGTACGAGCAGTACTTC.

CDR3 sequence: CASSTDRKLAKNIQYF. CDR3 sequence (DNA): TGTGCCAGCAGCACAGACAGGAAACTAGCCAAAAACATTCAGTACTTC. The V gene is TRBV7-9, the J gene TRBJ2-4, with a weak D call TRBD1 (6 bases). Germline V gives CDR1 SEHNR, CDR2 FQNEAQ (reference sequence). V lost 5 bases and J lost 0, with 14 bases in between. The CDR3 extends over 16 amino acids.

The chain links TRBV25-1 to TRBJ1-2, with TRBD1 as a possible D gene (6 bases). Germline CDR1 and CDR2: MGHDK and SYGVNS. Trimming removed 3 bases from V and 13 bases from J, with 15 bases in between. The CDR3 totals 12 residues. The DNA of the CDR3 is TGTGCCAGCAGTGAGGGGGCAGGGGCGGGCACCTTC. Protein product: CASSEGAGAGTF.

This clone is classed as medium-sized. The J gene is TRBJ1-1, the V gene TRBV6-5, with 9 nucleotides matching TRBD1. Germline CDR1 MNHEY, CDR2 SVGAGI. CDR3 length: 14 residues. J was trimmed by 5 bases and V by 6 bases; bases with no gene match: 7. This CDR3 is CASSLQGARTEAFF. Written as DNA, the CDR3 is TGTGCCAGCAGCTTACAGGGGGCGCGGACTGAAGCTTTCTTT.

V and J are TRBV18 and TRBJ2-7, with D possibly TRBD1 on 5 matching bases. The CDR3 totals 13 residues. V lost 2 bases and J 6 bases, leaving 11 bases between the germline ends. The germline V gene has CDR1 KGHSH and CDR2 LQKENI. The CDR3 reads CASSPSDTREQYF. CDR3 DNA: TGTGCCAGCTCACCATCGGACACTCGCGAGCAGTACTTC.

The V gene is TRBV5-1, the J gene TRBJ2-1, with a possible D match to TRBD2 (6 bases). With 4 bases removed from V and 6 bases from J, the gap between germline ends came to 17 bases. Germline CDR1 reads SGHRS; CDR2 reads YFSETQ. The CDR3 spans 15 residues. CDR3 coding DNA: TGCGCCAGCAGCCCGGCGGGACCGGCGGTCAATGAGCAGTTCTTC. It codes for CASSPAGPAVNEQFF.

The chain employs TRBV27 and TRBJ2-7; no clear D. The CDR3 is made up of 15 amino acids. V lost 6 bases, J lost 4 bases, and 19 bases lay in between. The germline CDR1 and CDR2 sequences are MNHEY and SMNVEV (reference sequence). The CDR3 spells CASSLTPQVLYEQYF. The CDR3 nucleotides are TGTGCCAGCAGCTTGACCCCCCAGGTCCTATACGAGCAGTACTTC.

V usage is TRBV30 and J usage is TRBJ2-7; 11 nucleotides agree with TRBD1. The CDR3 is 15 residues long. V was clipped by 3 bases and J by 5 bases; unmatched bases: 9. The germline gives CDR1 GTSNPN, CDR2 SVGIG (reference sequence). The CDR3, as DNA: TGTGCCTGGAGACCCGGGACAGGGGGTTGGGACGAGCAGTACTTC. It encodes CAWRPGTGGWDEQYF.

Of note for this clone: Other DNA sequences in this specimen translate into the identical CDR3. The V and J genes are TRBV3-1 (or the pseudogene TRBV3-2) and TRBJ2-4; D is possibly TRBD1 (5 bases). Germline values: CDR1 LGHDT, CDR2 YNNKEL (reference sequence). CDR3 length equals 16 residues. Deletions cut 1 base from V and 2 bases from J, with 12 bases between. In DNA form, the CDR3 reads TGTGCCAGCAGCCAAGGCAGGGTACGAACCAAAAACATTCAGTACTTC. Amino acid sequence: CASSQGRVRTKNIQYF.

V and J are TRBV7-9 and TRBJ2-6; 11 nucleotides match TRBD1. Germline V gives CDR1 SEHNR, CDR2 FQNEAQ (reference sequence). J was trimmed by 0 bases and V by 2 bases; bases with no gene match: 6. The CDR3 is 19 amino acids. CDR3 sequence (DNA): TGTGCCAGCAGCTTAAGGTGGACAGGGGGCTCCTCTGGGGCCAACGTCCTGACTTTC. Its translation: CASSLRWTGGSSGANVLTF. Full variable domain (missing parts from reference TRBV7-9 and TRBJ2-6): DTGVSQNPRHKITKRGQNVTFRCDPISEHNRLYWYRQTLGQGPEFLTYFQNEAQLEKSRLLSDRFSAERPKGSFSTLEIQRTEQGDSAMYLCASSLRWTGGSSGANVLTFGAGSRLTVL.

The rearrangement links TRBV7-2 to TRBJ2-7; D is ambiguous. Germline V gene sequence: CDR1 SGHTA, CDR2 FQGNSA. The germline V and J ends were trimmed by 4 bases and 6 bases, with 10 bases remaining between them. This CDR3 contains 12 residues. As DNA, the CDR3 is TGTGCCAGCAGCTCCGACTGGGTCGAGCAGTACTTC. This translates into CASSSDWVEQYF.

J is TRBJ2-5 and V is TRBV4-1; D is unclear. V was cut by 0 bases and J by 7 bases, with 12 bases left in between. The CDR3 runs to 14 residues. Germline CDR1 and CDR2: MGHRA and YSYEKL. CDR3 coding DNA: TGCGCCAGCAGCCAAGATAGGGCCCACGGGACCCAGTACTTC. It yields the protein CASSQDRAHGTQYF.

The chain links TRBV5-8 to TRBJ2-7, with D perhaps matching TRBD1 (5 bases). Trimming removed 1 base at V and 0 bases at J, with 8 bases between. Germline CDR1 is SGHTS and CDR2 is YDEGEE. CDR3 length: 14 amino acids. The CDR3 nucleotides are TGTGCCAGCAGCTTGACAGGCAACTCCTACGAGCAGTACTTC. It encodes CASSLTGNSYEQYF.